Listed here is a single T cell receptor (beta chain). The table came from immunoSEQ multiplex PCR; TCRdb's copy has only in-frame clones and leaves some out. This sample has more than 200,000 clones, with around 87% found just once. The sample comes from a study of blood T cell repertoires in COVID-19. About the research overall: Samples representing acute and convalescent COVID-19 were sourced from the United States, Italy and Spain.

This TCR derives from a woman in her sixties or seventies with COVID-19, enrolled during active disease. The sequencing input was peripheral blood.

The CDR3 sequence: CASSYGTGGTEAFF. DNA for the CDR3: TGTGCCAGCAGTTACGGGACAGGGGGCACTGAAGCTTTCTTT. The chain couples TRBV6-5 to TRBJ1-1; TRBD1 aligns across 11 bases. The CDR3 has 14 amino acids. Germline assignment: CDR1 MNHEY and CDR2 SVGAGI. The ends lost 2 bases at V and 4 bases at J; junction bases unmatched: 0.